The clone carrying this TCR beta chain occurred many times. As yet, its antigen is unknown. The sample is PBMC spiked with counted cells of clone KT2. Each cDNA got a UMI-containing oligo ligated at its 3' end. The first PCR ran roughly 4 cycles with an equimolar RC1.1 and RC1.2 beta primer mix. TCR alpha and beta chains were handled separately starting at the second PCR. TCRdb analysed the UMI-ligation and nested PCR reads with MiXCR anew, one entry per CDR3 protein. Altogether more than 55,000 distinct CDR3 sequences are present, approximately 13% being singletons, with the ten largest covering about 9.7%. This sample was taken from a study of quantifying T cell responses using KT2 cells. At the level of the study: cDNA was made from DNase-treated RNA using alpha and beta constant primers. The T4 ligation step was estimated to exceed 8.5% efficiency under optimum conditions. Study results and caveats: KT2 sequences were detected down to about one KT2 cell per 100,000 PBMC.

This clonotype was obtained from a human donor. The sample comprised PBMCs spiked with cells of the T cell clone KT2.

CDR3 region: CATSDTDKTEAFF. The CDR3 DNA is TGTGCCACCAGTGACACTGACAAGACTGAAGCTTTCTTT. The chain combines TRBV24-1 with TRBJ1-1; unclear D gene. Trimming stripped 4 bases from V and 5 bases from J, with 10 bases between. Germline V lookup: CDR1 KGHDR, CDR2 SFDVKD. CDR3 length: 13 residues.